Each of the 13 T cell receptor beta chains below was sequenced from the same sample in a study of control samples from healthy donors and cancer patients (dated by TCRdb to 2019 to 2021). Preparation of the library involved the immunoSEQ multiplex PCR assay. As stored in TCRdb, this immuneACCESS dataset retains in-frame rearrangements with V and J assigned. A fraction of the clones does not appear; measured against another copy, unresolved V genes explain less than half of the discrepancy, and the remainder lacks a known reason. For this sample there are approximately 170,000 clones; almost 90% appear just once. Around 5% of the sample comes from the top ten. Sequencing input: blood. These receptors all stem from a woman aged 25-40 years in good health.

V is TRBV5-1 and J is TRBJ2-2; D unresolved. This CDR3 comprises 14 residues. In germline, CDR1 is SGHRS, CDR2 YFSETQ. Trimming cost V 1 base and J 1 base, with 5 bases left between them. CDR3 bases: TGCGCCAGCAGCTTGAAACAGAACACCGGGGAGCTGTTTTTT. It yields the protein CASSLKQNTGELFF.

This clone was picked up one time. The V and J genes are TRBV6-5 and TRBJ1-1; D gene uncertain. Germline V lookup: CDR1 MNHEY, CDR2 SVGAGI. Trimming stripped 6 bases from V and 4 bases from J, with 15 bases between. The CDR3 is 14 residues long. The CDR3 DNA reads TGTGCCAGCAGGGCAATAATCTCGAGCACTGAAGCTTTCTTT. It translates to CASRAIISSTEAFF.

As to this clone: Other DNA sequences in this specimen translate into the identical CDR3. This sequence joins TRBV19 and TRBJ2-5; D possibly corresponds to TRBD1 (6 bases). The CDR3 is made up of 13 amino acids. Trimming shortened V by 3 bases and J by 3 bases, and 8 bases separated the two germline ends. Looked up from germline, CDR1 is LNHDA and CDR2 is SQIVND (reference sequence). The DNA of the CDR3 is TGTGCCAGTAGTATCCCAGGGGAAGAGACCCAGTACTTC. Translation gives CASSIPGEETQYF.

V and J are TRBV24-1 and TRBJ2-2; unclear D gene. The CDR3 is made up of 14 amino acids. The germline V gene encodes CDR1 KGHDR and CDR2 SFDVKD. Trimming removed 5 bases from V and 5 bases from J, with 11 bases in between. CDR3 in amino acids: CATSVDTLTGELFF. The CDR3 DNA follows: TGTGCCACCAGTGTCGACACCTTAACCGGGGAGCTGTTTTTT.

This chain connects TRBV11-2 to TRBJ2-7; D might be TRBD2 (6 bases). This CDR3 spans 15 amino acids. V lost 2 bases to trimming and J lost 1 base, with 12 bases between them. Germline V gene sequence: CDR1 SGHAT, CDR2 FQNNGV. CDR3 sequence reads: CASSLIWGESYEQYF. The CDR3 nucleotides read TGTGCCAGCAGCTTAATCTGGGGGGAGTCCTACGAGCAGTACTTC.

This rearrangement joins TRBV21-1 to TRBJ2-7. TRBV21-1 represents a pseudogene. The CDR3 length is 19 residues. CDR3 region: CASSKCSQGRKLLNYEQYV. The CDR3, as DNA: TGTGCCAGCAGCAAGTGTAGCCAGGGACGGAAGCTTTTAAATTACGAGCAGTACGTC.

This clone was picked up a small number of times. The CDR3 coding sequence is TGTGCCAGCTCACCAGGACAGGGAAACACCATATATTTT. Translation: CASSPGQGNTIYF. V and J are TRBV18 and TRBJ1-3, with D tentatively TRBD1 (6 bases). The CDR3 runs to 13 residues. With 2 bases removed from V and 4 bases from J, the gap between germline ends came to 6 bases. Germline V gene lookup returns CDR1 KGHSH and CDR2 LQKENI.

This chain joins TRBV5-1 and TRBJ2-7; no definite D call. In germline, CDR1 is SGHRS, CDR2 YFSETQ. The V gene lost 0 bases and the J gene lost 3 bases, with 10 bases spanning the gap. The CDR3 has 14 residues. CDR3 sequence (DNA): TGCGCCAGCAGCTTGGATCTCGCCCACTACGAGCAGTACTTC. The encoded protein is CASSLDLAHYEQYF.

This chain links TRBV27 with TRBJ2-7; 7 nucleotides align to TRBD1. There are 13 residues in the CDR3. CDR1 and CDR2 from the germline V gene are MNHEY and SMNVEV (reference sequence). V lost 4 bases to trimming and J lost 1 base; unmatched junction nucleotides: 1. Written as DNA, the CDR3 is TGTGCCAGCAGTTGGGACAGATCCTACGAGCAGTACTTC. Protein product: CASSWDRSYEQYF.

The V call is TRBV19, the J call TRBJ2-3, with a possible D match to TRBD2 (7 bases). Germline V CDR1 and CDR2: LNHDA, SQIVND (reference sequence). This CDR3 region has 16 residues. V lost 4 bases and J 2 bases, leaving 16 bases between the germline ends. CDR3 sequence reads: CASSRQASGDTDTQYF. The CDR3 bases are TGTGCCAGTAGTAGACAGGCTAGCGGAGACACAGATACGCAGTATTTT.

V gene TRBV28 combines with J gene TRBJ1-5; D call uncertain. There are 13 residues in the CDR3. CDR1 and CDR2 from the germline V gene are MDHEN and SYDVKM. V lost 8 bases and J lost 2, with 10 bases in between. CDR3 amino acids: CASRDVRNQPQHF. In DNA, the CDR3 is TGTGCCAGCCGTGACGTCCGCAATCAGCCCCAGCATTTT.

DNA of the CDR3: TGTGCCAGCAGTTTATTGACAGACAACAATGAGCAGTTCTTC. Protein product: CASSLLTDNNEQFF. The chain joins TRBV28 to TRBJ2-1; possibly TRBD1 for D (5 bases). CDR3 length: 14 amino acids. V was trimmed by 1 base and J by 5 bases, leaving 9 bases between them. The germline gives CDR1 MDHEN, CDR2 SYDVKM.

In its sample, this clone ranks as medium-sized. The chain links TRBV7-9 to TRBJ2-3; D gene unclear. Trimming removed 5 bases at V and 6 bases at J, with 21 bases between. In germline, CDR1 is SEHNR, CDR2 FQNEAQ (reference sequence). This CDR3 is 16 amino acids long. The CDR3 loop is CASSLPGEWASDTQYF. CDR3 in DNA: TGTGCCAGCAGCCTGCCGGGTGAGTGGGCGTCGGATACGCAGTATTTT.